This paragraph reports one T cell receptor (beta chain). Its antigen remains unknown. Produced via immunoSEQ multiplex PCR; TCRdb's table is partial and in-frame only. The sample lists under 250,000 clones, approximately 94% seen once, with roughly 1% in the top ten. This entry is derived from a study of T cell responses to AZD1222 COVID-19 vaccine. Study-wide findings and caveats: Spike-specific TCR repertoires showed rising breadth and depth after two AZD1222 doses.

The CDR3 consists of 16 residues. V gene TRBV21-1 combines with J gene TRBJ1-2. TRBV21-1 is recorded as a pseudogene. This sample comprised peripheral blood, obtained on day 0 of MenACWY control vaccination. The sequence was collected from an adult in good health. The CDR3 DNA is TGTGCCAGCAGCAACAGAGAGGGCCTTTGGGCCTATGGCTACACCTTC. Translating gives CASSNREGLWAYGYTF.